This T cell receptor beta chain was obtained from a study of T cell responses to AZD1222 COVID-19 vaccine. Study findings and constraints: Spike was spanned by vaccine-associated CD4 TCRs, with dominance at 160-218 and 743-854. Two doses of AZD1222 preceded a rise in Spike-specific TCR breadth and depth. After the peak T cell response, and only then, were repertoires sampled.

There are 15 residues in the CDR3. After removal of 4 bases from V and 2 bases from J, the junction contained 7 bases not matched to a gene. The germline CDR1 and CDR2 sequences are SGHAT and FQNNGV. Sequencing was performed with immunoSEQ multiplex PCR; in TCRdb, only in-frame clones are kept and a portion is missing. The data hold 90,000 to 100,000 clones, with around nine tenths observed a single time. A note on this clone: Its target is unknown.

The chain has TRBV11-2 and TRBJ1-2; 7 bases line up with TRBD1. The specimen was peripheral blood, collected 28 days after the second AZD1222 dose. This receptor was identified in an adult who received the AZD1222 COVID-19 vaccine. The CDR3 reads CASSSRDSQNYGYTF. CDR3 bases: TGTGCCAGCAGCTCCCGGGACAGCCAAAACTATGGCTACACCTTC.